A selection of T cell receptor beta chains follows, all from one sample in a study of radiotherapy plus CTLA-4 blockade in lung cancer. Profiled with immunoSEQ multiplex PCR; TCRdb holds only in-frame clones, not every one. The sample contains around 18,000 clones, 86% of which appear only once. The input for sequencing was peripheral blood, taken from a patient treated with radiotherapy plus ipilimumab. Receptors were obtained from a human donor with non-small cell lung cancer whose response to radiotherapy plus ipilimumab could not be evaluated. Each CDR3 is given without its conserved first and last residue. The D gene is left open where the match is weak. The size of a clone is reported for some rows only, either as once, few or many, or as a class for expanded clones.

j_gene	v_gene	d_gene	abundance	CDR3aa
TRBJ2-4	TRBV7-2	TRBD1	-	ASSLAGTGGAKNIQY
TRBJ2-2	TRBV10-3	-	-	AAGGRGKNTGELF
TRBJ1-2	TRBV6-1	-	-	ASKRGGRANYGYT
TRBJ2-3	TRBV4-1	TRBD1	-	ASSPQGADTQY
TRBJ2-2	TRBV28	-	-	ASSLGGYTGELF
TRBJ2-3	TRBV5-1	TRBD2	-	ASSFGGGANLADTQY
-	TRBV29-1	-	-	SVEDGAVYEQY
TRBJ2-7	TRBV27	TRBD2	few	ASSFSGTSGNEQY
TRBJ2-1	TRBV19	-	-	ASKVTGELNEQF
TRBJ1-2	TRBV18	-	-	ASSPRIGDGYT
TRBJ2-6	TRBV5-1	TRBD1	-	ASTETGRSSGANVLT
TRBJ2-7	TRBV4-1	-	-	ASSQVEATSYEQY
TRBJ2-2	TRBV4-3	TRBD2	-	ASSQERAGVVTGELF
TRBJ2-3	TRBV7-9	TRBD2	-	ASSRAGSTDTQY
TRBJ2-3	TRBV9	TRBD1	-	ASSTSTGAQY
TRBJ1-2	TRBV27	TRBD1	-	ASKTGGVMGGYT
TRBJ2-1	TRBV5-4	-	-	ASSFQNEQF
TRBJ1-4	TRBV15	-	-	ATSRVQNEKLF
-	TRBV5-1	-	-	ASSLNYLGSSFYEQY
TRBJ1-3	TRBV29-1	TRBD1	-	SVTGDGGNTIY
TRBJ1-2	TRBV18	TRBD1	-	ASSPGGSAGGYT
TRBJ1-4	TRBV6-1	-	once	ASNLAGDPNEKLF
TRBJ2-3	TRBV7-2	-	-	ASSFGWEVTDTQY
TRBJ1-5	TRBV15	-	-	ATSRVTSARASQPQH
TRBJ1-2	TRBV4-1	-	-	ASSQGLNYGYT
TRBJ2-1	TRBV6-1	TRBD2	-	ASSEEVAGGNEQF